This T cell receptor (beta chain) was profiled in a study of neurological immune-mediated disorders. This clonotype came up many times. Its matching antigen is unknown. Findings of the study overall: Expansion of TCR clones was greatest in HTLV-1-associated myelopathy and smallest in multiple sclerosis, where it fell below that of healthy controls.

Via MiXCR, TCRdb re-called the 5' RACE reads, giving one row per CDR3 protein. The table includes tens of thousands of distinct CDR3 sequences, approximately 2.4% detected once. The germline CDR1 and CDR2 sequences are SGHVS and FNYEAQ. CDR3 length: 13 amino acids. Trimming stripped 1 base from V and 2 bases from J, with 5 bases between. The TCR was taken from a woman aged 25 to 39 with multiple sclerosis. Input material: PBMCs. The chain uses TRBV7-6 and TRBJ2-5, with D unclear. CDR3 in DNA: TGTGCCAGCAGCTTAGAAGGGCAAGAGACCCAGTACTTC. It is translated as CASSLEGQETQYF.